This T cell receptor beta chain derives from a study of blood T cell repertoires in COVID-19. Looking at the study overall: Sites across the United States, Italy and Spain contributed samples from acute and convalescent COVID-19. PBMCs, B-cell-depleted T cells, or T cells provided the cDNA or gDNA that made up the material.

The authors' processing: Estimated nucleated cell counts came from reference gene primer amplification. Here immunoSEQ multiplex PCR was the method, and the copy in TCRdb shows in-frame clones only, minus some. From that table come the V and J calls and clone size; the DNA was used to work out D and trimming. This sample has approximately 100,000 clones, with approximately 84% found just once. J was trimmed by 5 bases and V by 5 bases; bases with no gene match: 11. CDR3 length: 15 amino acids. CDR1 LNHDA and CDR2 SQIVND come from the germline V gene (reference sequence). The clonotype was recovered from a human donor in a cohort sampled during active COVID-19. The chain is built from TRBV19 and TRBJ2-5, with TRBD1 matching 7 bases. The sample consisted of peripheral blood. Written as DNA, the CDR3 is TGTGCCAGTAGTGACAACCTAGACAGGGTGGAGACCCAGTACTTC. Encoded protein: CASSDNLDRVETQYF.